This T cell receptor beta chain was recovered during a study of blood T cell repertoires in COVID-19. Overall study: The United States, Italy and Spain supplied acute and convalescent COVID-19 samples. Nucleic acid was either cDNA or gDNA, and it came from T cells, B-cell-depleted T cells, or PBMCs.

The V gene end was trimmed by 4 bases and the J gene end by 4 bases; junction bases not matched to a gene: 12. The CDR3 sequence is 16 residues long. Per the germline V gene, CDR1 is SGHKS and CDR2 is YYEKEE (reference sequence). As originally analysed: For nucleated cells, counts were estimated from reference gene primer amplification. Using immunoSEQ multiplex PCR, the repertoire was profiled, and TCRdb retains in-frame clones only, with some absent. Clone size and the V and J calls come from that table; the DNA yielded D and trimming. The data contain roughly 230,000 clones, almost 85% of them singletons.

Specimen: peripheral blood. The receptor comes from a man between 50 and 59 years old with acute or convalescent COVID-19. The chain has TRBV5-5 and TRBJ2-7, with TRBD1 matching over 9 bases. CDR3 nucleotide sequence: TGTGCCAGCAGCACCCACCCGGGACAGGGTAATTACGAGCAGTACTTC. Its protein is CASSTHPGQGNYEQYF. Full variable domain (rest looked up from reference TRBV5-5 and TRBJ2-7): DAGVTQSPTHLIKTRGQQVTLRCSPISGHKSVSWYQQVLGQGPQFIFQYYEKEERGRGNFPDRFSARQFPNYSSELNVNALLLGDSALYLCASSTHPGQGNYEQYFGPGTRLTVT.